The 28 T cell receptor beta chains below come from one sample, sequenced in a study of cytomegalovirus exposure and HLA in healthy donors (dated by TCRdb to the late 2010s). The library was generated by the immunoSEQ multiplex PCR assay. A mixture of 60 forward primers for TCR Vbeta segments and 13 reverse primers for TCR Jbeta segments was used in the multiplex PCR. Held by TCRdb, this immuneACCESS table contains in-frame sequences only and omits some clones. Under half of the omission traces to an unresolved V gene where checked; the cause of the rest is unknown. Counted in this sample were around 94,000 clones; approximately 78% of them appeared once. The ten most abundant clones make up 4.6% of the sample. Sequencing was performed on PBMCs. Receptor source: a woman in her thirties or forties in good health and CMV-seropositive.

This sequence joins TRBV6-1 and TRBJ1-1; TRBD1 might be the D (6 bases). CDR3 size: 14 residues. CDR1 MNHNS and CDR2 SASEGT come from the germline V gene. Between the trimmed V and J ends, which lost 2 bases and 7 bases, there was a span of 14 bases. Here the CDR3 DNA reads TGTGCCAGCAGTGAAATCGGGGGCGGGAGTGAAGCTTTCTTT. It encodes CASSEIGGGSEAFF.

The genes are TRBV25-1 and TRBJ2-3, with a weak D call TRBD1 (5 bases). The germline V and J ends were trimmed by 2 bases and 4 bases, with 16 bases remaining between them. This CDR3 region has 16 residues. Germline lookup yields CDR1 MGHDK and CDR2 SYGVNS. CDR3 sequence: CASSEPRKGWADTQYF. As DNA, the CDR3 is TGTGCCAGCAGTGAACCGAGAAAGGGGTGGGCAGATACGCAGTATTTT.

J is TRBJ1-1 and V is TRBV29-1, with unresolved D. V dropped 0 bases and J dropped 3 bases, with 5 bases sitting between them. The CDR3 has 12 residues. Germline CDR1 is SQVTM and CDR2 is ANQGSEA. The CDR3 sequence: CSVEDVDTEAFF. CDR3 nucleotides: TGCAGCGTTGAAGATGTAGACACTGAAGCTTTCTTT.

This chain links TRBV2 with TRBJ2-5; TRBD2 aligns across 13 bases. Per germline, CDR1 SNHLY and CDR2 FYNNEI. V lost 8 bases and J lost 1; bases outside the gene matches: 10. The CDR3 sequence is 17 residues long. CDR3 amino acids: CASLAGGTSGTQETQYF. DNA for the CDR3: TGTGCCAGCTTGGCCGGAGGGACTAGCGGGACCCAAGAGACCCAGTACTTC.

The CDR3 nucleotides are TGTGCCAGCAGCTTAGGACTCCAAGAGACCCAGTACTTC. Its protein product is CASSLGLQETQYF. The chain employs TRBV5-6 and TRBJ2-5; weak D call: TRBD2 (5 bases). Trimming removed 2 bases from V and 1 base from J, with 6 bases in between. Germline V gives CDR1 SGHDT, CDR2 YYEEEE. The CDR3 covers 13 residues.

The chain employs TRBV11-3 and TRBJ2-3, with D maybe TRBD2 (6 bases). V dropped 3 bases and J dropped 0 bases, with 10 bases sitting between them. CDR3 length: 15 amino acids. In germline, CDR1 is SGHNT, CDR2 YENEEA. CDR3 bases: TGTGCCAGCAGCTTCTCCGGGACTAGCACAGATACGCAGTATTTT. It codes for CASSFSGTSTDTQYF. Full variable domain (rest looked up from reference TRBV11-3 and TRBJ2-3): EAGVVQSPRYKIIEKKQPVAFWCNPISGHNTLYWYLQNLGQGPELLIRYENEEAVDDSQLPKDRFSAERLKGVDSTLKIQPAELGDSAVYLCASSFSGTSTDTQYFGPGTRLTVL.

The chain is built from TRBV7-8 and TRBJ2-2, with D perhaps TRBD2 (5 bases). The CDR3 has 15 amino acids. Trimming removed 5 bases from V and 1 base from J, with 11 bases in between. The V gene's germline CDR1 is SGHVS and CDR2 FQNEAQ. The CDR3 sequence is CASSLPRGNTGELFF. CDR3 nucleotide sequence: TGTGCCAGCAGCCTTCCCCGGGGGAACACCGGGGAGCTGTTTTTT.

The sample holds a few counts of this clone. V gene TRBV23-1 combines with J gene TRBJ2-7; TRBD1 might be the D (6 bases). TRBV23-1 is annotated as an ORF whose role is uncertain. The germline V and J ends were trimmed by 7 bases and 6 bases, with 13 bases remaining between them. The CDR3 spans 12 residues. CDR3 nucleotide sequence: TGCGCCAGCATGGGCAGGGGATCCGAGCAGTACTTC. This codes for CASMGRGSEQYF.

V gene TRBV27 combines with J gene TRBJ2-7; 7 bases agree with TRBD2. Germline trimming cut 11 bases from V and 5 bases from J; bases unmatched to any gene: 12. The CDR3 is 13 residues long. Germline V CDR1 and CDR2: MNHEY, SMNVEV (reference sequence). For the CDR3, the DNA is TGTGCCGCCCGCGGGGGATACACCCACGAGCAGTACTTC. Amino acid sequence: CAARGGYTHEQYF.

The genes are TRBV18 and TRBJ2-1, with D possibly TRBD2 on 6 matching bases. CDR1 and CDR2 (germline): KGHSH, LQKENI. The V end was cut by 4 bases, the J end by 4 bases, with 14 bases between. The CDR3 loop spans 15 amino acids. In nucleotides, the CDR3 is TGTGCCAGCTCACGGGACTTTAGCGGTTACAATGAGCAGTTCTTC. Translating it yields CASSRDFSGYNEQFF.

The V and J genes are TRBV4-3 and TRBJ2-1; TRBD1 might be the D (7 bases). The germline V gene has CDR1 LGHNA and CDR2 YSLEER. This CDR3 spans 18 amino acids. V was trimmed by 0 bases and J by 0 bases, leaving 15 bases between them. The CDR3 region has the DNA TGCGCCAGCAGCCAAGAGATCACAGGGGAGGCCTCCTACAATGAGCAGTTCTTC. Translating it yields CASSQEITGEASYNEQFF.

The chain carries TRBV15 and TRBJ2-5; unclear D gene. CDR1 and CDR2 (germline): LNHNV, YYDKDF (reference sequence). CDR3 length: 13 residues. Trimming removed 5 bases at V and 2 bases at J, with 9 bases between. CDR3 protein: CATSFPRQETQYF. The CDR3 region has the DNA TGTGCCACCAGCTTCCCGCGGCAAGAGACCCAGTACTTC.

The chain is built from TRBV7-8 and TRBJ2-2, with D hard to call. Germline-derived CDR1 and CDR2 are SGHVS and FQNEAQ. The V end lost 5 bases, the J end lost 6 bases, and 7 bases lay between the germline ends. This CDR3 is 12 amino acids long. The chain's CDR3 is CASSPLAGELFF. CDR3 coding DNA: TGTGCCAGCAGCCCCCTCGCCGGGGAGCTGTTTTTT.

The chain uses TRBV28 and TRBJ1-3; TRBD1 matches 7 bases. The CDR3 has 16 residues. The ends lost 3 bases at V and 2 bases at J; junction bases unmatched: 7. Germline V CDR1 and CDR2: MDHEN, SYDVKM. The CDR3 bases are TGTGCCAGCAGTTTTCAGGGGGGTAAAGCTGGAAACACCATATATTTT. It translates to CASSFQGGKAGNTIYF.

This chain uses TRBV10-3 with TRBJ2-7, with 12 positions matching TRBD1. The CDR3 runs to 15 residues. Germline V CDR1 and CDR2: ENHRY, SYGVKD. Unmatched junction bases numbered 3, after V lost 2 bases and J lost 4 bases. CDR3 in DNA: TGTGCCATCAGTGAGGCGGGACAGGGGGCGTACGAGCAGTACTTC. Encoded protein: CAISEAGQGAYEQYF.

V usage is TRBV11-2 and J usage is TRBJ2-7; TRBD1 might be the D (5 bases). Germline V gene lookup returns CDR1 SGHAT and CDR2 FQNNGV. Trimming shortened V by 1 base and J by 6 bases, and 16 bases separated the two germline ends. This CDR3 has 15 residues. CDR3 loop: CASSLGGNGVGEQYF. CDR3 sequence (DNA): TGTGCCAGCAGCTTAGGGGGCAATGGGGTCGGCGAGCAGTACTTC.

Regarding this clone: The sample carries other DNA sequences with the same CDR3. CDR3: CASSWPFGLAGGDTDTQYF. DNA of the CDR3: TGTGCCAGCAGCTGGCCCTTCGGGCTAGCGGGAGGGGACACAGATACGCAGTATTTT. This chain uses TRBV7-9 with TRBJ2-3, with 12 bases that match TRBD2. The V gene's germline CDR1 is SEHNR and CDR2 FQNEAQ (reference sequence). Germline trimming cut 4 bases from V and 2 bases from J; bases unmatched to any gene: 13. This CDR3 region has 19 residues.

This chain uses TRBV27 with TRBJ2-5, with D possibly TRBD2 on 6 matching bases. Germline CDR1 reads MNHEY; CDR2 reads SMNVEV (reference sequence). V shed 5 bases and J shed 2 bases, with 15 bases lying between them. The CDR3 extends over 15 amino acids. The CDR3 loop is CASSPLGGVQETQYF. The CDR3 DNA reads as TGTGCCAGCAGTCCTTTGGGGGGTGTACAAGAGACCCAGTACTTC.

The V and J genes are TRBV6-5 and TRBJ2-7; 13 nucleotides match TRBD2. Looked up from germline, CDR1 is MNHEY and CDR2 is SVGAGI. Trimming cost V 1 base and J 5 bases; bases outside gene matches: 5. This CDR3 contains 16 residues. CDR3 loop: CASSYLLAGGPHEQYF. The CDR3 bases are TGTGCCAGCAGTTACTTACTAGCGGGAGGGCCCCACGAGCAGTACTTC.

The chain has TRBV19 and TRBJ1-2; no clear D gene. The V end lost 3 bases, the J end lost 4 bases, and 9 bases lay between the germline ends. The germline CDR1 and CDR2 sequences are LNHDA and SQIVND (reference sequence). The CDR3 has 13 amino acids. The CDR3 DNA reads TGTGCCAGTAGTATGCCCAGATCCTATGGCTACACCTTC. Translated, it gives CASSMPRSYGYTF.

The chain joins TRBV28 to TRBJ2-7; D is possibly TRBD2 (7 bases). Between the trimmed V and J ends, which lost 2 bases and 5 bases, there was a span of 13 bases. CDR1 and CDR2 (germline): MDHEN, SYDVKM. The CDR3 has 14 amino acids. DNA of the CDR3: TGTGCCAGCAGTTTACCCCAGGGGAGGGACGAGCAGTACTTC. This sequence encodes CASSLPQGRDEQYF.

The chain is built from TRBV11-1 and TRBJ2-2; TRBD1 agrees at 8 bases. The CDR3 has 17 amino acids. Germline CDR1 SGHAT, CDR2 FQDESV (reference sequence). The V and J ends lost 1 base and 6 bases, in that order; junction bases with no gene match: 10. In DNA, the CDR3 is TGTGCCAGCAGCTTAGAGGCAAGACAGGGGTATTCCGGGGAGCTGTTTTTT. Protein: CASSLEARQGYSGELFF.

The chain links TRBV4-1 to TRBJ2-1; 9 bases fit TRBD2. The J segment lost 3 bases and the V segment lost 3 bases, leaving 6 bases of the junction unmatched. CDR1 MGHRA and CDR2 YSYEKL come from the germline V gene. There are 16 residues in the CDR3. Written as DNA, the CDR3 is TGCGCCAGCAGCCATGAGACTAGCGGACTCTACAATGAGCAGTTCTTC. It codes for CASSHETSGLYNEQFF.

This clone was seen only once. The chain is built from TRBV7-9 and TRBJ2-6; 7 bases are a match to TRBD1. CDR1 is SEHNR, CDR2 FQNEAQ, per germline (reference sequence). V trimming: 1 base; J trimming: 1 base; junction bases outside the gene matches: 7. The CDR3 is 18 residues long. DNA for the CDR3: TGTGCCAGCAGCTTAGTACAGGGGTCTTCTTCTGGGGCCAACGTCCTGACTTTC. It codes for CASSLVQGSSSGANVLTF.

This clone has just a few counts. The chain links TRBV27 to TRBJ2-1; 10 bases are a match to TRBD2. The CDR3 has 16 amino acids. Germline V gene lookup returns CDR1 MNHEY and CDR2 SMNVEV (reference sequence). J was trimmed by 7 bases and V by 2 bases; bases with no gene match: 8. The chain's CDR3 is CASSLRLASGRNEQFF. CDR3 coding DNA: TGTGCCAGCAGTTTACGTTTGGCTAGCGGGAGAAATGAGCAGTTCTTC.

This sequence joins TRBV11-2 and TRBJ2-7; D might be TRBD1 (6 bases). Germline V gene data show CDR1 as SGHAT and CDR2 as FQNNGV. With 3 bases removed from V and 7 bases from J, the gap between germline ends came to 19 bases. This CDR3 spans 15 amino acids. DNA of the CDR3: TGTGCCAGCAGCTTTGTCCTAGGGGGTTTTGGTGAGCAGTACTTC. This gives the protein CASSFVLGGFGEQYF.

For this clone: A junction end diverges from the germline sequence, so it may reflect a read error. This chain connects TRBV7-9 to TRBJ2-3, with a possible D match to TRBD2 (5 bases). Germline loops: CDR1 SEHNR, CDR2 FQNEAQ (reference sequence). This CDR3 spans 14 amino acids. The CDR3 DNA follows: TGTTCCAGCAGCCTAAACGTTGGAGGTGATACGCAGTATTTT. It is translated as CSSSLNVGGDTQYF.

This chain uses TRBV29-1 with TRBJ2-2, with a possible D match to TRBD2 (5 bases). Trimming shortened V by 0 bases and J by 7 bases, and 12 bases separated the two germline ends. CDR3 length: 14 residues. CDR1 is SQVTM, CDR2 ANQGSEA, per germline. The CDR3 here is CSVEDRRTRGELFF. The CDR3 DNA is TGCAGCGTTGAAGATCGGCGGACTCGCGGGGAGCTGTTTTTT.